A selection of T cell receptor beta chains follows, all from one sample in a study of tumor and adjacent non-tumor tissue in lung cancer. In TCRdb, the multiplex PCR reads were re-called with MiXCR into one record per CDR3 protein. Of 100,000 or so distinct CDR3 sequences in the sample, 55% to 65% were seen once. The sequenced material came from distant non-tumor lung tissue. These receptor sequences come from a man aged 25 to 45 with non-small cell lung cancer. Both conserved end residues are part of each CDR3.

>TRBV11-2|TRBJ2-7
CANKRAGYYYEQYF
>TRBV11-2|TRBJ2-1
CADRRAKEQFF
>TRBV4-1|TRBJ1-6
CASSRSRDQRNSPLHF
>TRBV25-1|TRBJ1-4
CASSDPATNEKLFF
>TRBV6-6|TRBJ2-3
CTSSMGQGTDTQYF
>TRBV24-1|TRBJ2-7
CATSAPGQATYEQYF
>TRBV6-2/TRBV6-3|TRBJ1-5
CVSSTGNRVGQPQHF
>TRBV18|TRBJ2-1
CASSPRPAGEVFF
>TRBV11-2|TRBJ1-5
CASSFGVNQPQHF
>TRBV11-2|TRBJ1-2
CASSLSNYDYTF
>TRBV28|TRBJ2-3
CASSLRRRNTDTQYF
>TRBV29-1|TRBJ2-1
CSVHGIGTTYNEQFF
>TRBV6-5|TRBJ1-1
CASSSGIGANTEAFF
>TRBV7-2|TRBJ2-3
CTSSLVPIDTQYF
>TRBV11-2|TRBJ2-2
CASRGQAGTGELFF
>TRBV11-2|TRBJ2-7
CAISLDRGSVYEQYF
>TRBV20-1|TRBJ2-7
CSARGPSGHSYEQYF
>TRBV6-2/TRBV6-3|TRBJ2-7
CANNRRGSYEQYF
>TRBV6-2/TRBV6-3|TRBJ2-5
CASTTPEGMEETQYF